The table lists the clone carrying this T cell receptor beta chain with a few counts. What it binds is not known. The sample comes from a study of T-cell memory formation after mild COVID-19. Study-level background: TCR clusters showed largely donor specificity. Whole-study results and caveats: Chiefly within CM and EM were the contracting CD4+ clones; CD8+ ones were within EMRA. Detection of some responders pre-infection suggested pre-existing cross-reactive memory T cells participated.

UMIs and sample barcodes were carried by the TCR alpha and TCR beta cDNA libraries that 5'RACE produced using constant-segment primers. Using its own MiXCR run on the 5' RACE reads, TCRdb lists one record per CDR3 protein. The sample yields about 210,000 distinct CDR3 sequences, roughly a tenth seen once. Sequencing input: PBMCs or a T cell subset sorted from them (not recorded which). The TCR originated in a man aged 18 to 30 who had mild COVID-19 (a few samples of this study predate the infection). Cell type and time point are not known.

The CDR3 coding sequence is TGTGCCAGCAGCTTGGCCTTGGACACCGGGGAGCTGTTTTTT. It translates to CASSLALDTGELFF. The chain employs TRBV7-2 and TRBJ2-2; no clear D gene. CDR3 size: 14 residues. The V end was cut by 3 bases, the J end by 3 bases, with 8 bases between. From germline, CDR1 is SGHTA and CDR2 FQGNSA.